Following are 19 T cell receptor beta chains from one sample sequenced in a study of T cell responses to AZD1222 COVID-19 vaccine (dated by TCRdb to the early 2020s). This specimen's time point label, interpreted: about 28 days (+/-7) after the second vaccine dose. Library prep was done by the immunoSEQ multiplex PCR assay. The table comes from immuneACCESS by way of TCRdb, which keeps in-frame sequences with V and J called. Part of the clones is missing from these tables; in studies checked, under half for an unresolved V gene and the rest for unknown reasons. Within this sample are 140,000 or so clones, with just over 90% of them counted one time only. Around 2.1% of the sample comes from the top ten. Source: peripheral blood, taken 28 days after the second AZD1222 dose. The source of these receptors is an adult who received the AZD1222 COVID-19 vaccine.

The J gene is TRBJ2-5, the V gene TRBV11-2; no firm D call. The germline V gene has CDR1 SGHAT and CDR2 FQNNGV. With 2 bases removed from V and 5 bases from J, the gap between germline ends came to 6 bases. The CDR3 covers 12 residues. DNA of the CDR3: TGTGCCAGCAGCTTAACAGCGGAGACCCAGTACTTC. This encodes CASSLTAETQYF. Combining the CDR3 with reference TRBV11-2 and TRBJ2-5 gives the whole variable domain EAGVAQSPRYKIIEKRQSVAFWCNPISGHATLYWYQQILGQGPKLLIQFQNNGVVDDSQLPKDRFSAERLKGVDSTLKIQPAKLEDSAVYLCASSLTAETQYFGPGTRLLVL.

The V and J genes are TRBV2 and TRBJ1-2, with no clear D. V lost 4 bases, J lost 2 bases, and 8 bases lay in between. The germline V gene has CDR1 SNHLY and CDR2 FYNNEI. The CDR3 loop spans 13 amino acids. CDR3 loop: CASSAVQNYGYTF. Here the CDR3 DNA reads TGTGCCAGCAGTGCGGTACAAAACTATGGCTACACCTTC. Combining the CDR3 with reference TRBV2 and TRBJ1-2 gives the whole variable domain EPEVTQTPSHQVTQMGQEVILRCVPISNHLYFYWYRQILGQKVEFLVSFYNNEISEKSEIFDDQFSVERPDGSNFTLKIRSTKLEDSAMYFCASSAVQNYGYTFGSGTRLTVV.

The rearrangement links TRBV7-8 to TRBJ1-5, with D uncertain. This CDR3 is built from 15 residues. The V end lost 1 base, the J end lost 2 bases, and 9 bases lay between the germline ends. In germline, CDR1 is SGHVS, CDR2 FQNEAQ. CDR3 in amino acids: CASSLGRAGNQPQHF. In DNA form, the CDR3 reads TGTGCCAGCAGCTTAGGAAGGGCAGGCAATCAGCCCCAGCATTTT.

The CDR3 sequence: CASSFTPPLVGGYTF. CDR3 sequence (DNA): TGTGCCAGCAGCTTCACCCCCCCGTTAGTGGGCGGCTACACCTTC. The chain carries TRBV9 and TRBJ1-2; D is undetermined. Trimming shortened V by 4 bases and J by 8 bases, and 21 bases separated the two germline ends. The germline CDR1 and CDR2 sequences are SGDLS and YYNGEE. The CDR3 length is 15 residues.

The chain joins TRBV3-1 (or the pseudogene TRBV3-2) to TRBJ1-2; TRBD1 matches 7 bases. The CDR3 is 13 residues long. Germline V gene sequence: CDR1 LGHDT, CDR2 YNNKEL (reference sequence). The V segment lost 1 base and the J segment 9 bases; nucleotides outside the gene matches: 5. The CDR3 region has the DNA TGTGCCAGCAGCCAAGGACAGGGAGATCGCTACACCTTC. It specifies CASSQGQGDRYTF.

This rearrangement joins TRBV4-1 to TRBJ1-1; D perhaps matches TRBD1 (6 bases). V lost 0 bases and J 6 bases, leaving 17 bases between the germline ends. The CDR3 is made up of 16 amino acids. From germline, CDR1 is MGHRA and CDR2 YSYEKL. Here the CDR3 reads CASSQDGSRGSAEAFF. The CDR3 DNA follows: TGCGCCAGCAGCCAAGACGGATCCAGGGGATCTGCTGAAGCTTTCTTT.

The chain links TRBV5-1 to TRBJ1-2; D unresolved. The ends were cut back, 4 bases at V and 0 bases at J, with 16 bases in the middle. The CDR3 has 16 residues. In germline, CDR1 is SGHRS, CDR2 YFSETQ. The CDR3, as DNA: TGCGCCAGCAGCCCGAACGGCCCCGCTACTAACTATGGCTACACCTTC. This gives the protein CASSPNGPATNYGYTF.

V and J are TRBV4-2 and TRBJ1-4; the D gene is possibly TRBD1 (5 bases). CDR1 is LGHNA, CDR2 YNFKEQ, per germline. V was cut by 4 bases and J by 0 bases, with 9 bases left in between. The CDR3 has 15 amino acids. The CDR3 coding sequence is TGTGCCAGCAGCCGCCAGGGTGCAACTAATGAAAAACTGTTTTTT. Its protein product is CASSRQGATNEKLFF.

The genes are TRBV13 and TRBJ2-1; D unresolved. CDR1 and CDR2 (germline): PRHDT, FYEKMQ (reference sequence). The V end lost 3 bases, the J end lost 7 bases, and 7 bases lay between the germline ends. This CDR3 has 12 residues. CDR3 amino acids: CASSFLGNEQFF. CDR3 nucleotides: TGTGCCAGCAGCTTCCTAGGGAATGAGCAGTTCTTC. Looking up the rest from reference TRBV13 and TRBJ2-1 gives the full variable domain: AAGVIQSPRHLIKEKRETATLKCYPIPRHDTVYWYQQGPGQDPQFLISFYEKMQSDKGSIPDRFSAQQFSDYHSELNMSSLELGDSALYFCASSFLGNEQFFGPGTRLTVL.

The chain couples TRBV6-4 to TRBJ2-1, with 8 bases aligning to TRBD2. CDR1 and CDR2 from the germline V gene are MRHNA and SNTAGT. The CDR3 runs 16 residues. V shed 0 bases and J 6 bases; nucleotides not matched to a gene: 7. Written as DNA, the CDR3 is TGTGCCAGCAGTGACTCCCCAGCGGGAGAAGGCAATGAGCAGTTCTTC. Translating gives CASSDSPAGEGNEQFF.

The chain is built from TRBV5-4 and TRBJ1-1; D possibly corresponds to TRBD1 (6 bases). The germline V gene encodes CDR1 SGHNT and CDR2 YYREEE (reference sequence). V was cut by 0 bases and J by 1 base, with 10 bases left in between. The CDR3 sequence is 15 residues long. As DNA, the CDR3 is TGTGCCAGCAGCTTGGCCGGGGGCCGGAACACTGAAGCTTTCTTT. Protein sequence: CASSLAGGRNTEAFF.

The chain recombines TRBV30 with TRBJ1-1, with TRBD1 identical over 10 bases. The CDR3 is made up of 15 amino acids. The germline V gene encodes CDR1 GTSNPN and CDR2 SVGIG (reference sequence). The DNA of the CDR3 is TGTGTCGTCCGGGACAGGGGTCTTTTGAACACTGAAGCTTTCTTT. Amino acids: CVVRDRGLLNTEAFF. Supplemented by reference TRBV30 and TRBJ1-1, the full variable domain reads SQTIHQWPATLVQPVGSPLSLECTVEGTSNPNLYWYRQAAGRGLQLLFYSVGIGQISSEVPQNLSASRPQDRQFILSSKKLLLSDSGFYLCVVRDRGLLNTEAFFGQGTRLTVV.

This chain links TRBV5-1 with TRBJ2-6; a weak D match, TRBD1 (5 bases). Germline-derived CDR1 and CDR2 are SGHRS and YFSETQ. The CDR3 contains 19 residues. With 1 base removed from V and 3 bases from J, the gap between germline ends came to 20 bases. This CDR3 is CASSLIARAFSRGANVLTF. The CDR3 region has the DNA TGCGCCAGCAGCTTGATTGCCAGGGCCTTCTCTCGTGGGGCCAACGTCCTGACTTTC. The full variable domain, in which reference TRBV5-1 and TRBJ2-6 provide the parts outside the CDR3, is KAGVTQTPRYLIKTRGQQVTLSCSPISGHRSVSWYQQTPGQGLQFLFEYFSETQRNKGNFPGRFSGRQFSNSRSEMNVSTLELGDSALYLCASSLIARAFSRGANVLTFGAGSRLTVL.

The rearrangement uses TRBV5-1 and TRBJ2-1, with 10 bases lining up with TRBD1. Germline values: CDR1 SGHRS, CDR2 YFSETQ. Trimming cost V 4 bases and J 7 bases; bases outside gene matches: 5. This CDR3 has 14 residues. CDR3 region: CASSTGTGANEQFF. In nucleotides, the CDR3 is TGCGCCAGCAGCACGGGGACAGGGGCTAATGAGCAGTTCTTC. The full variable domain, its missing parts supplied by reference TRBV5-1 and TRBJ2-1, is KAGVTQTPRYLIKTRGQQVTLSCSPISGHRSVSWYQQTPGQGLQFLFEYFSETQRNKGNFPGRFSGRQFSNSRSEMNVSTLELGDSALYLCASSTGTGANEQFFGPGTRLTVL.

The gene calls are TRBV10-2 and TRBJ1-5; D possibly corresponds to TRBD1 (5 bases). V was pared by 2 bases and J by 7 bases, with 15 bases between. The CDR3 contains 15 residues. Germline V gene data show CDR1 as WSHSY and CDR2 as SAAADI. CDR3 coding DNA: TGCGCCAGCAGTGAGAATCCCAGGGTTGGGCAGCCCCAGCATTTT. It translates to CASSENPRVGQPQHF.

The J gene is TRBJ2-6, the V gene TRBV11-2, with D possibly being TRBD1 or TRBD2 (5 bases each). V lost 4 bases, J lost 0 bases, and 19 bases lay in between. Germline V gene lookup returns CDR1 SGHAT and CDR2 FQNNGV. CDR3 size: 19 residues. The chain's CDR3 is CASSSIRDIGDSGANVLTF. In nucleotides, the CDR3 is TGTGCCAGCAGCTCTATCAGGGATATCGGGGACTCTGGGGCCAACGTCCTGACTTTC.

In the case of this clone: The germline gene is not matched at one end of the junction; a read error may be the cause. The chain carries TRBV3-1 (or the pseudogene TRBV3-2) and TRBJ2-5, with D perhaps given as TRBD1 or TRBD2 (5 bases each). CDR3 size: 10 residues. CDR1 is LGHDT and CDR2 is YNNKEL in the germline V gene (reference sequence). CDR3 amino acids: CASSLGALHF. In DNA form, the CDR3 reads TGTGCCAGCAGCCTCGGGGCACTCCACTTC.

This chain uses TRBV7-3 with TRBJ1-6; 9 nucleotides line up with TRBD1. The V and J ends lost 4 bases and 10 bases, in that order; junction bases with no gene match: 8. Germline V gives CDR1 SGHTA, CDR2 FQGTGA. The CDR3 runs 15 residues. The CDR3 sequence is CASSSGDRVRSPLHF. CDR3 in DNA: TGTGCCAGCAGCTCCGGGGACAGGGTTCGCTCACCCCTCCACTTT.

This clone has just one count. This chain uses TRBV27 with TRBJ1-2; D is ambiguous. Germline lookup yields CDR1 MNHEY and CDR2 SMNVEV (reference sequence). This CDR3 comprises 15 residues. The V and J ends lost 5 bases and 3 bases respectively, with 16 bases between them. The CDR3 region is CASSPTGHGDYGYTF. CDR3 bases: TGTGCCAGCAGTCCGACCGGCCACGGAGACTATGGCTACACCTTC.